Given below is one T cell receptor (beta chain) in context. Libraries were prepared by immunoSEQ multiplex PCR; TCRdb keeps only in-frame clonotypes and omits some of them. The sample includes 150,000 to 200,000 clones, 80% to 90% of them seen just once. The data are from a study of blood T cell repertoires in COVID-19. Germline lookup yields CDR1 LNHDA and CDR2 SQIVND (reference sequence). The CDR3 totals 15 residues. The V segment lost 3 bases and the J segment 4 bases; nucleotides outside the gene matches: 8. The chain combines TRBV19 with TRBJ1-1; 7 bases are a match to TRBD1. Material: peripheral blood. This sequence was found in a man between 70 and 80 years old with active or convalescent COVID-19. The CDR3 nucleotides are TGTGCCAGTAGTATTTCACCGACAGGGTTCACTGAAGCTTTCTTT. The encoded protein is CASSISPTGFTEAFF.